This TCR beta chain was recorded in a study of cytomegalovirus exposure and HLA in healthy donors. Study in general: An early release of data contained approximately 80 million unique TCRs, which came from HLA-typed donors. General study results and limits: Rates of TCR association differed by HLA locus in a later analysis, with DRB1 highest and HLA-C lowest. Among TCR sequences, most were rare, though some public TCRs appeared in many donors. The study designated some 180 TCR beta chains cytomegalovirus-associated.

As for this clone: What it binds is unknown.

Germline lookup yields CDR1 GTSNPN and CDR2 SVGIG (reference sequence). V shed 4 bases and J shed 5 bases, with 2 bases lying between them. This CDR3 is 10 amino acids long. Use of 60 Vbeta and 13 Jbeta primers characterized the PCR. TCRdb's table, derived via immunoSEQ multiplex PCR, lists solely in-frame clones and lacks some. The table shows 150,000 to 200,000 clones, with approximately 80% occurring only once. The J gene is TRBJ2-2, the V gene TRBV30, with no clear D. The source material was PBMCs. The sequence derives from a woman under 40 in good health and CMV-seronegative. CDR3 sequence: CAWTTGELFF. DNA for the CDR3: TGTGCCTGGACGACCGGGGAGCTGTTTTTT.